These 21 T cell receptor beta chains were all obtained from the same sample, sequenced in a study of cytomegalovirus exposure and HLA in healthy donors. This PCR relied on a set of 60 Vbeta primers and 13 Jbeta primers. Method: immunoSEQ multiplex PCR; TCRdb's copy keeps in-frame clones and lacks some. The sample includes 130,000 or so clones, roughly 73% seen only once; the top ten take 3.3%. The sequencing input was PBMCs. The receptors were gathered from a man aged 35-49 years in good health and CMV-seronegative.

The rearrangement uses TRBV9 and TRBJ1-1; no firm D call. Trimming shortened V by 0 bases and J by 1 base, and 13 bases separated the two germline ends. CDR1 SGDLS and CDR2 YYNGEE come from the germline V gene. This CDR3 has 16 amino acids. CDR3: CASSVDTNFTNTEAFF. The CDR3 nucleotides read TGTGCCAGCAGCGTAGATACGAACTTCACGAACACTGAAGCTTTCTTT.

CDR3 in amino acids: CATSREQGASYNEQFF. CDR3 DNA sequence: TGTGCCACCAGCAGAGAGCAGGGGGCTTCCTACAATGAGCAGTTCTTC. This rearrangement joins TRBV15 to TRBJ2-1; 8 nucleotides line up with TRBD1. Per the germline V gene, CDR1 is LNHNV and CDR2 is YYDKDF (reference sequence). This CDR3 has 16 residues. The V and J ends lost 0 bases and 1 base, in that order; junction bases with no gene match: 2.

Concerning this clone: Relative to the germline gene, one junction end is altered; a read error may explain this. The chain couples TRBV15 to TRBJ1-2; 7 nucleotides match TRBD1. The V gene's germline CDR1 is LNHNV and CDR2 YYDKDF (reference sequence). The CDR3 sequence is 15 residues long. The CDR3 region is CATRRTTGVSRGYTF. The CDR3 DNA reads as TGTGCCACCCGCAGGACCACAGGGGTTAGTCGTGGCTACACCTTC.

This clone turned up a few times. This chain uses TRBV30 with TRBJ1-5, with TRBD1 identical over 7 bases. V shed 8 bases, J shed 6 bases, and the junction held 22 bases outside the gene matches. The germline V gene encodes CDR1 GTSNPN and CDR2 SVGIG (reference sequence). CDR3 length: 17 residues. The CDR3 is CAPQFWGDRAGSQPQHF. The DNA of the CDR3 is TGTGCCCCTCAATTCTGGGGAGACAGGGCCGGTAGTCAGCCCCAGCATTTT.

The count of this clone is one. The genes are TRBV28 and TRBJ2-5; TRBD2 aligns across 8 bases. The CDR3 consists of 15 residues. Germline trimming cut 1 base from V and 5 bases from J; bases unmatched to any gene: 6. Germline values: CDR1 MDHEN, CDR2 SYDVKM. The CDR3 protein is CASSLSAGVGETQYF. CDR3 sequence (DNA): TGTGCCAGCAGTTTATCAGCGGGGGTAGGTGAGACCCAGTACTTC.

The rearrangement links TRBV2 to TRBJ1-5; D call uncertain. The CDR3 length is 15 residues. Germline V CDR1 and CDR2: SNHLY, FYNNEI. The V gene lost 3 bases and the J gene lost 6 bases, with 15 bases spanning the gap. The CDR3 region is CASSDRSGWSQPQHF. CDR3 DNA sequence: TGTGCCAGCAGTGACAGGAGCGGCTGGAGTCAGCCCCAGCATTTT. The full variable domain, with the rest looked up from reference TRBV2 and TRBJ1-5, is EPEVTQTPSHQVTQMGQEVILRCVPISNHLYFYWYRQILGQKVEFLVSFYNNEISEKSEIFDDQFSVERPDGSNFTLKIRSTKLEDSAMYFCASSDRSGWSQPQHFGDGTRLSIL.

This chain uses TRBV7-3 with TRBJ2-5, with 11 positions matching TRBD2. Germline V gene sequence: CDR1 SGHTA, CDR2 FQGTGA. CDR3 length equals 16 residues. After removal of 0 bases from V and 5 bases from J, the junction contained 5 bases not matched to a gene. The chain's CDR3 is CASSLTGLAVGETQYF. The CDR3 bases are TGTGCCAGCAGCTTAACGGGACTAGCGGTGGGGGAGACCCAGTACTTC.

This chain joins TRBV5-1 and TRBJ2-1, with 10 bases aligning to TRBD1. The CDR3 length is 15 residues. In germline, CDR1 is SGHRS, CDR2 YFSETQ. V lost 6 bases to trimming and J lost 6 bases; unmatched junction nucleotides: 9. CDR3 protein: CASNSGTGAFNEQFF. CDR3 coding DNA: TGCGCCAGCAACTCCGGGACAGGGGCGTTCAATGAGCAGTTCTTC.

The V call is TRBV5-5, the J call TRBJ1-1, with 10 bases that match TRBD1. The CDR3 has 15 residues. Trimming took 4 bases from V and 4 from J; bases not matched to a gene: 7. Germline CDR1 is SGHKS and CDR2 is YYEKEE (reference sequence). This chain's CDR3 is CASSPSDRGVTEAFF. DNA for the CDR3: TGTGCCAGCAGCCCTTCGGACAGGGGGGTCACTGAAGCTTTCTTT.

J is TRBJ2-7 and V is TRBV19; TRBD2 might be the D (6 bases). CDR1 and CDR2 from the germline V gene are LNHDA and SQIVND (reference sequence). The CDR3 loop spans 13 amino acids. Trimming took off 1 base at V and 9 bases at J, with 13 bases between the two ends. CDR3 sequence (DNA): TGTGCCAGTAGTATAGGGGGGGTTTCCTCGCAGTACTTC. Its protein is CASSIGGVSSQYF.

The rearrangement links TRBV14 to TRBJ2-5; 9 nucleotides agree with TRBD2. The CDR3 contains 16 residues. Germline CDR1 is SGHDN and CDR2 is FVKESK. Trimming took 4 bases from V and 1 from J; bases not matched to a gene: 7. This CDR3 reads CASSLSSGLAQETQYF. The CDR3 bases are TGTGCCAGCAGCCTAAGTTCGGGACTAGCCCAAGAGACCCAGTACTTC.

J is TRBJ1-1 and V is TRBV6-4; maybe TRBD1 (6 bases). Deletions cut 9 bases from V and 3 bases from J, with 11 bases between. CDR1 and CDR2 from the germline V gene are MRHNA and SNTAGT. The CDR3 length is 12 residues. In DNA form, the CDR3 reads TGTGCCAGGGGGGAGGGGGACACTGAAGCTTTCTTT. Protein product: CARGEGDTEAFF.

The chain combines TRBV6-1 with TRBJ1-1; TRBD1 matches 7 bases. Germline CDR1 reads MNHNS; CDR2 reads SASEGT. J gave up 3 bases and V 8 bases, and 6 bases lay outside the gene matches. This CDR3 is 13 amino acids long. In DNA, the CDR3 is TGTGCCAGCCCGGGACAGCGATACACTGAAGCTTTCTTT. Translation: CASPGQRYTEAFF.

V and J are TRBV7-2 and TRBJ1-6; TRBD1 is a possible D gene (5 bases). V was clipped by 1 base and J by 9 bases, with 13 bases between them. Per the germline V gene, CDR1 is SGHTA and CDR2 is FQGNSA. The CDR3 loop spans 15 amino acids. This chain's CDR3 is CASSLGGYRGSPLHF. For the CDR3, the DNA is TGTGCCAGCAGCTTAGGGGGCTATAGGGGTTCACCCCTCCACTTT.

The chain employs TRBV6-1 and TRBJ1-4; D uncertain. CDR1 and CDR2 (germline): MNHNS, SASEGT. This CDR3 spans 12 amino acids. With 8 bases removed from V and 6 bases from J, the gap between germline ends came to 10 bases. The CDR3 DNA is TGTGCCAGCCTACGTGAGGATGAAAAACTGTTTTTT. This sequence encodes CASLREDEKLFF.

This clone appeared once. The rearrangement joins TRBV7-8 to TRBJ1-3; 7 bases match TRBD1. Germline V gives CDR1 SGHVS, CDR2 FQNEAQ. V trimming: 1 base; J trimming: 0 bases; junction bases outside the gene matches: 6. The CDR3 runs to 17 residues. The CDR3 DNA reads TGTGCCAGCAGCTTAGTCCCAGGGGGTATCTCTGGAAACACCATATATTTT. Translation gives CASSLVPGGISGNTIYF.

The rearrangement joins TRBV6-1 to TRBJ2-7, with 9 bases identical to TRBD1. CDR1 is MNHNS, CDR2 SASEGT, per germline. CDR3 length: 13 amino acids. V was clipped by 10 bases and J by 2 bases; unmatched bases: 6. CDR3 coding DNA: TGTGCCATCACAGGGGGCCTCCCCTACGAGCAGTACTTC. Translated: CAITGGLPYEQYF.

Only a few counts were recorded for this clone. The CDR3 reads CASSQGSLAGWYEQYF. The CDR3, as DNA: TGCGCCAGCAGCCAAGGGTCCCTAGCGGGGTGGTACGAGCAGTACTTC. The rearrangement joins TRBV4-1 to TRBJ2-7; TRBD2 aligns across 9 bases. J gave up 4 bases and V 1 base, and 8 bases lay outside the gene matches. The CDR3 loop spans 16 amino acids. Germline V lookup: CDR1 MGHRA, CDR2 YSYEKL.

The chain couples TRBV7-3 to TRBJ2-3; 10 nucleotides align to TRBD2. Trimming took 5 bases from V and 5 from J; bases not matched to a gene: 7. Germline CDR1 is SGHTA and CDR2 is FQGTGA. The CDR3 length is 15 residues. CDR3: CASSASGGAIDTQYF. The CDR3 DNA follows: TGTGCCAGCAGCGCGAGCGGGGGGGCAATAGATACGCAGTATTTT.

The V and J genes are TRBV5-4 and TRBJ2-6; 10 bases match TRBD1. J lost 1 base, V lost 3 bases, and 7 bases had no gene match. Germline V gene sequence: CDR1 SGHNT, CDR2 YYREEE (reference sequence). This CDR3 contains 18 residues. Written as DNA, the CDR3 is TGTGCCAGCAGCTGGGGACAGGGGATATTTTCTGGGGCCAACGTCCTGACTTTC. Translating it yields CASSWGQGIFSGANVLTF.

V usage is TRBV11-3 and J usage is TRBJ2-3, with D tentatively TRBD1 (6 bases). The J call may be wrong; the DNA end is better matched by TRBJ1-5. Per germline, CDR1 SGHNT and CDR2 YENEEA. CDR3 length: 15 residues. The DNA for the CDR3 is TGTGCCAGCAGCTTAGCCGGGACAAGGGCAGATACGCAGCATTTT. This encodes CASSLAGTRADTQHF.